What follows is one TCR beta chain and its context. What it recognizes is unknown. Germline V gives CDR1 SGDLS, CDR2 YYNGEE. The V gene end was trimmed by 3 bases and the J gene end by 7 bases; junction bases not matched to a gene: 7. This CDR3 contains 15 residues. This sample was taken from a study of vaccination effects on CD4 cells after COVID-19. Study results and caveats: For convalescents, most of the spike-reactive clones seen post-vaccine were new vaccine-induced clones.

Antigen-specific CD4+ T cells expanded by the ViraFEST assay with viral peptide pools were then sequenced. Isolation of CD4+ T cells took place after less than twelve days of culture. The person had a PCR-confirmed SARS-CoV-2 infection during March to December 2020. Researchers reported culturing more than 1.5 million PBMC in each well, adding around 9.6 IU/ml IL-2 and about 10 ug/ml peptides. Half-medium replacement with IL-2 medium occurred on days 3 and 7. The repertoire was sequenced with immunoSEQ multiplex PCR; TCRdb's copy has only in-frame clones and lacks some. The table lists approximately 24,000 clones, roughly four fifths of them singletons.

This TCR came from a human donor who had a prior SARS-CoV-2 infection. The sample was CD4+ T cells from PBMCs cultured with SARS-CoV-2 spike peptides, taken before COVID-19 vaccination. V gene TRBV9 combines with J gene TRBJ1-6; 7 bases line up with TRBD1. The CDR3 nucleotides read TGTGCCAGCAGCGCCCAACAGGGGTGGAATTCACCCCTCCACTTT. Translating it yields CASSAQQGWNSPLHF.